What follows are 5 T cell receptor beta chains derived from one specimen sequenced in a study of neurological immune-mediated disorders. TCRdb analysed the 5' RACE reads with MiXCR anew, one entry per CDR3 protein. The sample lists roughly 17,000 distinct CDR3 sequences, 9% to 10% occurring once. Sequencing was done on a sample of CD8+ T cells from blood. Receptor source: a man aged 50-60 years in good health.

This clonotype was recorded at least ten times. The chain combines TRBV5-5 with TRBJ1-2; possibly TRBD1 for D (6 bases). Trimming removed 6 bases at V and 4 bases at J, with 16 bases between. The CDR3 is 14 residues long. CDR1 and CDR2 (germline): SGHKS, YYEKEE (reference sequence). The CDR3 nucleotides read TGTGCCAGCACCTGGGGGGGCCTCCCCTATGGCTACACCTTC. Translating it yields CASTWGGLPYGYTF.

This clonotype was counted ten times or more. The chain is built from TRBV7-2 and TRBJ2-7; TRBD1 matches at 9 bases. With 5 bases clipped from V and 0 bases from J, the junction kept 5 bases outside the gene matches. CDR3 size: 15 residues. Germline V gene sequence: CDR1 SGHTA, CDR2 FQGNSA. This CDR3 reads CASSPGTGTSYEQYF. CDR3 DNA sequence: TGTGCCAGCAGCCCAGGGACAGGGACCTCCTACGAGCAGTACTTC. The full variable domain, in which reference TRBV7-2 and TRBJ2-7 provide the parts outside the CDR3, is GAGVSQSPSNKVTEKGKDVELRCDPISGHTALYWYRQSLGQGLEFLIYFQGNSAPDKSGLPSDRFSAERTGGSVSTLTIQRTQQEDSAVYLCASSPGTGTSYEQYFGPGTRLTVT.

This clonotype was counted many times. This chain uses TRBV28 with TRBJ1-1; maybe TRBD1 (5 bases). The CDR3 totals 16 residues. The ends were cut back, 6 bases at V and 2 bases at J, with 19 bases in the middle. Germline CDR1 and CDR2: MDHEN and SYDVKM. CDR3 in DNA: TGTGCCAGCAGGGCTGTATGGGACCGGGGAAACACTGAAGCTTTCTTT. Translated, it gives CASRAVWDRGNTEAFF.

The V call is TRBV29-1, the J call TRBJ2-3; unclear D gene. The CDR3 sequence is 16 residues long. Trimming left V 0 bases short and J 0 bases short, with 13 bases between. CDR1 and CDR2 (germline): SQVTM, ANQGSEA. The CDR3 protein is CSVEDRISSSTDTQYF. The CDR3 coding sequence is TGCAGCGTTGAAGATAGGATTAGCTCTAGCACAGATACGCAGTATTTT.

This clonotype was seen repeatedly, ten times or more. The chain links TRBV27 to TRBJ2-7; either TRBD1 or TRBD2 may supply D (5 bases each). The CDR3 consists of 13 residues. The germline V gene has CDR1 MNHEY and CDR2 SMNVEV (reference sequence). The V end was cut by 6 bases, the J end by 1 base, with 10 bases between. The CDR3 region is CASSQGVSYEQYF. The CDR3, as DNA: TGTGCCAGCAGCCAGGGAGTTTCCTACGAGCAGTACTTC.